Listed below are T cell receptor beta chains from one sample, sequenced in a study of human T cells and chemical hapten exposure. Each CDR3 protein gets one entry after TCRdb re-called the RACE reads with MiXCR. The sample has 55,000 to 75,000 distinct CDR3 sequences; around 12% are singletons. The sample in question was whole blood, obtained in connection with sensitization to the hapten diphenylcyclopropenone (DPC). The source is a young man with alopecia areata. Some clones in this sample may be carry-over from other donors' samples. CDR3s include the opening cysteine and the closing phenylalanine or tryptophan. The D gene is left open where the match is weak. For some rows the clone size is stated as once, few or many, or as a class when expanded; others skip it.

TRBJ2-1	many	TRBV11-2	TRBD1	CASSQTIRDSNEQFF	TGTGCCAGCAGCCAGACCATTCGGGACAGCAATGAGCAGTTCTTC
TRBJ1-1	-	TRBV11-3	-	CASSLSQGTEAFF	TGTGCCAGCAGCTTATCCCAGGGTACTGAAGCTTTCTTT
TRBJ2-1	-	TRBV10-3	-	CAIRGRRERGDDEQFF	TGTGCCATCAGGGGAAGACGAGAAAGGGGGGATGATGAGCAGTTCTTC
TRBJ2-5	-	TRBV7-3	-	CASSLGQTETQYF	TGTGCCAGCAGCTTAGGACAGACCGAGACCCAGTACTTC
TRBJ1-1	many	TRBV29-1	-	CSVVNTEAFF	TGCAGCGTCGTGAACACTGAAGCTTTCTTT
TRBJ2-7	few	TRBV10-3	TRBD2	CATDRDYLSDEQYF	TGTGCCACGGATCGGGACTATCTTTCAGACGAGCAGTACTTC
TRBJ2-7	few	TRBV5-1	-	CASALSRGQFYEQYF	TGCGCCAGCGCCCTAAGCAGGGGCCAATTCTACGAGCAGTACTTC
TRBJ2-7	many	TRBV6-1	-	CASSVGQYYSYEQYF	TGTGCCAGCAGTGTTGGACAGTATTACTCCTACGAGCAGTACTTC
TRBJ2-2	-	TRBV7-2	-	CASSLAGDTGELFF	TGTGCCAGCAGCTTAGCAGGCGATACCGGGGAGCTGTTTTTT
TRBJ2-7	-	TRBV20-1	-	CSATTSYEQYF	TGCAGTGCTACTACCTCCTACGAGCAGTACTTC
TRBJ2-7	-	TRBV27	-	CASSPAGLGEQYF	TGTGCCAGCAGCCCCGCGGGTTTGGGTGAGCAGTACTTC
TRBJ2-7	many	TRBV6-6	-	CASSSSRVSEQYF	TGTGCCAGCAGTTCATCTAGGGTATCCGAGCAGTACTTC
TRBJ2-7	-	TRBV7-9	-	CASSLALDGSGEQYF	TGTGCCAGCAGCTTAGCGCTGGACGGGAGTGGCGAGCAGTACTTC
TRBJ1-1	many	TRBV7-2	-	CASSLWRSNTEAFF	TGTGCCAGCAGCTTATGGCGGTCTAACACTGAAGCTTTCTTT
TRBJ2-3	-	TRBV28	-	CASSSHTQYF	TGTGCCAGCAGTTCACATACGCAGTATTTT
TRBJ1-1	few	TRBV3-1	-	CASSQARAVNEAFF	TGTGCCAGCAGCCAAGCTCGGGCAGTCAATGAAGCTTTCTTT
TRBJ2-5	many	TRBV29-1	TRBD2	CSVTSGEETQYF	TGCAGCGTGACTAGCGGAGAAGAGACCCAGTACTTC
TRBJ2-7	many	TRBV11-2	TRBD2	CASSRTSGAEYEQYF	TGTGCCAGCAGCCGCACTAGCGGGGCTGAGTACGAGCAGTACTTC
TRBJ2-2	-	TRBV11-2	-	CASSYSGGGELFF	TGTGCCAGCAGCTATAGCGGAGGCGGGGAGCTGTTTTTT
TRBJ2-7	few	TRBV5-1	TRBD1	CASSSWDSSYEQYF	TGCGCCAGCAGCTCTTGGGACAGTTCCTACGAGCAGTACTTC
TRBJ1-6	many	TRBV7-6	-	CASSLGTKQGHGNSPLHF	TGTGCCAGCAGCTTAGGCACCAAACAGGGACATGGTAATTCACCCCTCCACTTT
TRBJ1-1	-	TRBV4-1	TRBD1	CASSQDGKGAWRTEAFF	TGCGCCAGCAGCCAAGATGGAAAGGGGGCTTGGCGAACTGAAGCTTTCTTT
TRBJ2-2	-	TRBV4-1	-	CASSRKDSANTGELFF	TGCGCCAGCAGCCGAAAAGACAGCGCGAACACCGGGGAGCTGTTTTTT
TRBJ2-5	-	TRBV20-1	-	CSGGTGRLQETQYF	TGCAGTGGAGGAACGGGACGGCTCCAAGAGACCCAGTACTTC
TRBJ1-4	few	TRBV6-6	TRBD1	CASSKTGVNEKLFF	TGTGCCAGCAGCAAGACAGGGGTTAATGAAAAACTGTTTTTT
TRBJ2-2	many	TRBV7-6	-	CASSKDLDIRELFF	TGTGCCAGCAGTAAAGATTTGGACATTAGGGAGCTGTTTTTT
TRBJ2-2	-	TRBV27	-	CASTSGGRELFF	TGTGCCAGCACCTCTGGGGGCAGGGAGCTGTTTTTT
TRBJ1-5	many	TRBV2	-	CASSERGISNQPQHF	TGTGCCAGCAGTGAAAGGGGGATTAGCAATCAGCCCCAGCATTTT
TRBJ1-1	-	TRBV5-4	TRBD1	CASRTHPSGQGMNTEAFF	TGTGCCAGCAGAACACACCCCTCCGGACAGGGCATGAACACTGAAGCTTTCTTT
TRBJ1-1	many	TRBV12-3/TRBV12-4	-	CASSLEVSDTFGPEAFF	TGTGCCAGCAGTTTAGAGGTCTCCGACACGTTCGGGCCTGAAGCTTTCTTT
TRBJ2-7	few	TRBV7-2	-	CASSWGREQYF	TGTGCCAGCAGCTGGGGGCGGGAGCAGTACTTC
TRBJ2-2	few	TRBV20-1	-	CSARVLFSGNTGELFF	TGCAGTGCTAGAGTCCTTTTCAGCGGCAACACCGGGGAGCTGTTTTTT
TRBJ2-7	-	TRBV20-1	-	CSARPARGNYEQYF	TGCAGTGCTAGACCCGCAAGGGGGAATTACGAGCAGTACTTC
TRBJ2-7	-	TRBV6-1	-	CASITRRTSYEQYF	TGTGCCAGCATTACCAGGCGTACCTCCTACGAGCAGTACTTC
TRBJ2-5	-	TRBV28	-	CASSSLQGSRQETQYF	TGTGCCAGCAGTTCCCTACAGGGAAGTCGGCAAGAGACCCAGTACTTC
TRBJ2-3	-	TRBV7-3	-	CASTKAGSALDTQYF	TGTGCCAGCACCAAGGCGGGGAGCGCATTAGATACGCAGTATTTT
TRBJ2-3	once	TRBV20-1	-	CSAPPHRGSIDTQYF	TGCAGTGCGCCACCCCATAGGGGATCGATAGATACGCAGTATTTT